The clone carrying this TCR beta chain was picked up many times. As yet, its antigen is unknown. Germline values: CDR1 MDHEN, CDR2 SYDVKM. The CDR3 totals 13 residues. V lost 3 bases, J lost 1 base, and 6 bases lay in between. The authors amplified TCR beta CDR3 regions, and they did so from RNA transcripts for repertoire sequencing. First-round RT-PCR with HTBI primers preceded a second-round multiplex PCR. From the multiplex PCR reads, TCRdb called clonotypes with MiXCR, one entry per CDR3 protein. The table includes about 400,000 distinct CDR3 sequences, 15% to 20% detected once. Among the exclusions were patients with other autoimmune diseases, uncontrolled infections, pregnancy or lactation. 8.5 to 10 ml of fresh blood yielded the PBMCs by density gradient. These data belong to a study of Graves' ophthalmopathy and Graves' hyperthyroidism. Study-wide context: Before any treatment was given, at initial diagnosis, peripheral blood was collected.

Study-wide findings and caveats: Among thyroid clonotypes expanded above 0.001 frequency, most also appeared in blood.

The source material was peripheral blood. The TCR originated in a woman aged 18-29 years with Graves' ophthalmopathy. The rearrangement links TRBV28 to TRBJ1-1; D is ambiguous. CDR3 nucleotides: TGTGCCAGCAGTTTCCCGGGGAACACTGAAGCTTTCTTT. Protein product: CASSFPGNTEAFF.